This T cell receptor (beta chain) was found in a study of blood T cells in healthy people across ages. The use of a sample-barcoded 5' primer and a J-beta primer mix characterized a second PCR of roughly 6 to 11 cycles. A template-switch adaptor that had 12 random nucleotides put a tag on each cDNA molecule. Each CDR3 protein gets one entry after TCRdb re-called the 5' RACE reads with MiXCR. The sample carries 380,000 or so distinct CDR3 sequences, roughly half recorded once. Donors were systemically healthy Caucasian individuals from Russia aged roughly 6 to 100 years. The CDR3 loop spans 18 amino acids. Germline assignment: CDR1 DFQATT and CDR2 SNEGSKA (reference sequence). The V gene lost 0 bases and the J gene lost 2 bases, with 19 bases spanning the gap.

The chain couples TRBV20-1 to TRBJ2-2; the D call may be TRBD1 or TRBD2 (5 bases each). The TCR sequence derives from a man between 60 and 70 years old in good health. The sample comprised blood. The CDR3 DNA follows: TGCAGTGCTAGAGACCGCTCCACCGGGACGGTAAACACCGGGGAGCTGTTTTTT. Amino acid sequence: CSARDRSTGTVNTGELFF.